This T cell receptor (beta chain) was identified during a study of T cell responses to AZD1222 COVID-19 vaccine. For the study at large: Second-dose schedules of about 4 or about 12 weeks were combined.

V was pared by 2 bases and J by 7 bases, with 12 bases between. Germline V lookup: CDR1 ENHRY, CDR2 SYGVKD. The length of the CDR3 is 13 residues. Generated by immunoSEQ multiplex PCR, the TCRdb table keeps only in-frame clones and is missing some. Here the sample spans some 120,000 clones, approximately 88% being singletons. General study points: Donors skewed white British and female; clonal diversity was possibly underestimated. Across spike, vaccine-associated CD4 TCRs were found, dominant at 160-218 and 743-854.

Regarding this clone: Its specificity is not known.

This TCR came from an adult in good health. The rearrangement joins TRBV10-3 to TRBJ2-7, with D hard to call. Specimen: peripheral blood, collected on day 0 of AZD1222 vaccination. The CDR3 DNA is TGTGCCATCAGTGAGGGTACTCCAGGAGAGCAGTACTTC. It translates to CAISEGTPGEQYF.